A single sample gave rise to the 8 T cell receptor beta chains below, sequenced in a study of T-cell reconstitution after alpha-beta-depleted transplantation in children (dated by TCRdb to about 2016). The label giving this sample's treatment or condition can be read as: allogeneic hematopoietic cell transplantation with graft depleted of TCRalphabeta T cells and CD19 B cells. The library was generated by PCR. Sequencing was performed on an Illumina HiSeq 2500. To normalize quantification of the TCRbeta repertoire, the TCR libraries were built with molecular barcoding that relied on unique molecular identifiers. TCRdb redid the processing of the public reads, applying fastp at Q25 and MiXCR, and retained in-frame beta chains. Rows merge per CDR3 protein into single entries with the most common DNA and genes. In all, the sample holds more than 400,000 distinct CDR3 sequences, and roughly two fifths of those were seen once. The top ten hold 25% to 30% of the sample.

Sequences were derived from PBMCs, sampled before TCRalphabeta/CD19-depleted stem cell transplant. The receptors come from a girl aged 2-10 years with aplastic anemia, due to receive a stem cell transplant.

V gene TRBV14 combines with J gene TRBJ2-3, with D possibly TRBD1 on 6 matching bases. The ends were cut back, 4 bases at V and 6 bases at J, with 14 bases in the middle. There are 14 residues in the CDR3. Germline loops: CDR1 SGHDN, CDR2 FVKESK. CDR3 nucleotides: TGTGCCAGCAGCCGTCACAGGGATATGGATACGCAGTATTTT. Amino acid sequence: CASSRHRDMDTQYF.

In its sample, this clonotype was seen a few times. This chain connects TRBV5-1 to TRBJ1-1; 8 positions match TRBD1. The CDR3 contains 14 residues. Germline loops: CDR1 SGHRS, CDR2 YFSETQ. V lost 2 bases and J lost 6; bases outside the gene matches: 6. CDR3 nucleotides: TGCGCCAGCAGCTTAGGACAGGGCCATGCTGAAGCTTTCTTT. Protein product: CASSLGQGHAEAFF. The whole variable domain, filled in from reference TRBV5-1 and TRBJ1-1, reads KAGVTQTPRYLIKTRGQQVTLSCSPISGHRSVSWYQQTPGQGLQFLFEYFSETQRNKGNFPGRFSGRQFSNSRSEMNVSTLELGDSALYLCASSLGQGHAEAFFGQGTRLTVV.

This clonotype showed up just a few times. This chain connects TRBV6-1 to TRBJ2-1; D is unclear. V lost 5 bases to trimming and J lost 8 bases, with 13 bases between them. The CDR3 is 13 residues long. Germline V lookup: CDR1 MNHNS, CDR2 SASEGT. The CDR3, as DNA: TGTGCCAGCAGTATGGCGAGAAGGGATGAGCAGTTCTTC. Encoded protein: CASSMARRDEQFF.

V and J are TRBV12-3 or TRBV12-4 and TRBJ1-2, with D possibly matching TRBD1 (6 bases). This CDR3 has 15 residues. V was clipped by 5 bases and J by 8 bases, with 21 bases between them. In DNA, the CDR3 is TGTGCCAGCAGTCCAAGACAGGCGACGGTGGGGGGCTACACCTTC. This codes for CASSPRQATVGGYTF.

The J gene is TRBJ1-2, the V gene TRBV10-3; a possible D gene is TRBD1 (6 bases). The V gene lost 0 bases and the J gene lost 7 bases, with 12 bases spanning the gap. The CDR3 contains 14 residues. Germline loops: CDR1 ENHRY, CDR2 SYGVKD. The CDR3 here is CAISESRGLCGYTF. In nucleotides, the CDR3 is TGTGCCATCAGTGAGTCGAGGGGGTTGTGTGGCTACACCTTC.

To note about this clonotype: This sequence may be a read error, since a much larger clone differs from it by one base. The chain has TRBV5-5 and TRBJ2-5; D unclear. Germline V gene sequence: CDR1 SGHKS, CDR2 YYEKEE (reference sequence). CDR3 length: 14 amino acids. V lost 8 bases and J 3 bases, leaving 17 bases between the germline ends. The CDR3 protein is CASRSPWGKETQYF. CDR3 nucleotides: TGTGCCAGTCGCTCCCCATGGGGAAAAGAGACCCAGTACTTC.

In its sample, this clonotype was seen many times. The rearrangement joins TRBV20-1 to TRBJ2-3; perhaps D is TRBD1 or TRBD2 (5 bases each). Trimming took off 0 bases at V and 0 bases at J, with 16 bases between the two ends. Germline V lookup: CDR1 DFQATT, CDR2 SNEGSKA (reference sequence). The CDR3 has 17 residues. Here the CDR3 DNA reads TGCAGTGCTAGAGATCTCAGTCGGGGCCCGAGCACAGATACGCAGTATTTT. Translated, it gives CSARDLSRGPSTDTQYF.

This clonotype has at least ten counts. This chain uses TRBV20-1 with TRBJ2-7; 8 bases are shared with TRBD2. From germline, CDR1 is DFQATT and CDR2 SNEGSKA (reference sequence). The CDR3 is 14 residues long. Trimming at V came to 3 bases and at J to 6 bases, leaving 10 bases not matched to a gene. CDR3 nucleotide sequence: TGCAGTGCTAGTAATAGCGGGAAGTTGCGCGAGCAGTACTTC. Residues: CSASNSGKLREQYF.